Listed here are 4 T cell receptor beta chains from one sample, sequenced in a study of shared clonotypes between healthy human individuals. Assay: immunoSEQ multiplex PCR; the TCRdb copy retains only in-frame clones and omits some. The repertoire includes more than 2,000,000 clones, roughly 92% of them detected once, and roughly 0.14% sits in the top ten. The material sequenced was naive CD4+ T cells sorted from blood. Regarding subset: CD45RA+ positively selected. The receptors were sampled from a man aged 18 to 35 in good health.

The chain combines TRBV10-3 with TRBJ2-5; D not resolved. Between the trimmed V and J ends, which lost 3 bases and 0 bases, there was a span of 14 bases. The germline gives CDR1 ENHRY, CDR2 SYGVKD. The CDR3 covers 16 residues. The CDR3 region is CAISDGREGYQETQYF. The CDR3 DNA follows: TGTGCCATCAGTGACGGTCGTGAAGGGTACCAAGAGACCCAGTACTTC.

The chain carries TRBV2 and TRBJ1-1, with a possible D match to TRBD1 (5 bases). The V end lost 6 bases, the J end lost 0 bases, and 11 bases lay between the germline ends. Germline loops: CDR1 SNHLY, CDR2 FYNNEI. The CDR3 totals 14 residues. CDR3 DNA sequence: TGTGCCAGCAGGACAGAAAGCATGAACACTGAAGCTTTCTTT. This gives the protein CASRTESMNTEAFF.

This chain uses TRBV6-1 with TRBJ2-7, with TRBD1 identical over 10 bases. The CDR3 has 15 residues. Germline V lookup: CDR1 MNHNS, CDR2 SASEGT. J was trimmed by 5 bases and V by 6 bases; bases with no gene match: 10. The CDR3 sequence: CASSALGQGGDEQYF. Here the CDR3 DNA reads TGTGCCAGCAGCGCTCTAGGACAGGGGGGGGACGAGCAGTACTTC.

Details on this clone: Other DNA sequences in this sample translate to the same CDR3. The V call is TRBV5-6, the J call TRBJ2-5; no clear D gene. Germline CDR1 and CDR2: SGHDT and YYEEEE. The CDR3 spans 12 residues. Trimming removed 1 base at V and 8 bases at J, with 9 bases between. CDR3 coding DNA: TGTGCCAGCAGCTTGATAGGGCAAACCCAGTACTTC. This sequence encodes CASSLIGQTQYF.